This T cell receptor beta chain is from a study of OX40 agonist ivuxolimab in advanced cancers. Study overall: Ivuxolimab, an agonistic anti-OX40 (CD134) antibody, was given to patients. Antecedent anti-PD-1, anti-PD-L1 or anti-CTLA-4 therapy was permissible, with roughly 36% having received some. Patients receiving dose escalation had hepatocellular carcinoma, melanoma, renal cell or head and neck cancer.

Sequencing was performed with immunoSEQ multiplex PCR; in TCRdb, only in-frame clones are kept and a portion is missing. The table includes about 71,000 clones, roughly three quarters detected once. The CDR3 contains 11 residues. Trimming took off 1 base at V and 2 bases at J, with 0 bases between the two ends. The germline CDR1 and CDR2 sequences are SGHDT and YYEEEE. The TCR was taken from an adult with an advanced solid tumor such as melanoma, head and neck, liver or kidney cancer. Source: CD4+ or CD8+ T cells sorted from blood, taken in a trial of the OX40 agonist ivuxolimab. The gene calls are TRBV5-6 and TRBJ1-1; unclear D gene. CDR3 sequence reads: CASSLNTEAFF. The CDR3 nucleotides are TGTGCCAGCAGCTTGAACACTGAAGCTTTCTTT.